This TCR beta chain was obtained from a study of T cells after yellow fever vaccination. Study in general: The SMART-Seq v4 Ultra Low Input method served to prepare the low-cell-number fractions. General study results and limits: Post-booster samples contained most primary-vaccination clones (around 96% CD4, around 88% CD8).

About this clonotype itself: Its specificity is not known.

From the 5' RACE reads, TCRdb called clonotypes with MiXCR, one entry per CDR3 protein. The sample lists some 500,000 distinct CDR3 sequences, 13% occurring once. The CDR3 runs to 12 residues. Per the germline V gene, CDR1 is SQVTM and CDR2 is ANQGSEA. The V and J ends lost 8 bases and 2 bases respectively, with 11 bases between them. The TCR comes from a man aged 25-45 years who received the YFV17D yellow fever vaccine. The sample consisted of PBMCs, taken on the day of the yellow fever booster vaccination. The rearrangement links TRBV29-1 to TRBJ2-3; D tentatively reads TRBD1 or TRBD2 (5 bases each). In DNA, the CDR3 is TGCAGCTTTCGGGGCTTCACAGATACGCAGTATTTT. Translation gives CSFRGFTDTQYF.